These 30 T cell receptor beta chains were all obtained from the same sample, sequenced in a study of shared clonotypes between healthy human individuals. Produced via immunoSEQ multiplex PCR; TCRdb's table is partial and in-frame only. The data hold millions of clones, with 85% to 95% observed a single time. Naive-designated CD8 cells lacked CD45RO, were positively enriched for CCR7, and omitted terminally differentiated effector memory CD45RA+ cells. The sequenced material came from naive CD8+ T cells sorted from blood. These receptors were taken from a man aged 18 to 35 in good health.

V is TRBV27 and J is TRBJ2-3, with D perhaps TRBD1 or TRBD2 (7 bases each). Germline V gene lookup returns CDR1 MNHEY and CDR2 SMNVEV (reference sequence). V lost 6 bases and J 2 bases, leaving 15 bases between the germline ends. This CDR3 contains 15 residues. The CDR3 DNA is TGTGCCAGCAGCTGGTCAGGGGGGGCCACAGATACGCAGTATTTT. It translates to CASSWSGGATDTQYF.

V and J are TRBV10-2 and TRBJ2-7, with 7 bases lining up with TRBD2. The trim removed 5 bases at V and 3 bases at J, leaving 10 bases unmatched. Germline V gene data show CDR1 as WSHSY and CDR2 as SAAADI. The CDR3 spans 15 residues. This CDR3 is CASSSTGRENYEQYF. As DNA, the CDR3 is TGCGCCAGCAGTTCCACGGGGCGGGAGAACTACGAGCAGTACTTC.

This rearrangement joins TRBV19 to TRBJ2-7, with 7 bases identical to TRBD1. The junction had 9 bases not matched to a gene; V was cut back by 6 bases and J by 1 base. Germline lookup yields CDR1 LNHDA and CDR2 SQIVND (reference sequence). The CDR3 contains 15 residues. The CDR3 loop reads CASSKGQFESYEQYF. The CDR3 nucleotides are TGTGCCAGTAGCAAGGGACAGTTCGAGTCCTACGAGCAGTACTTC.

This chain links TRBV4-3 with TRBJ2-1; 7 bases fit TRBD1. The trim removed 4 bases at V and 6 bases at J, leaving 12 bases unmatched. The germline V gene encodes CDR1 LGHNA and CDR2 YSLEER. The CDR3 consists of 16 residues. In nucleotides, the CDR3 is TGCGCCAGCAGCCCTTGGGACAGCAATTCCCCCAATGAGCAGTTCTTC. Its translation is CASSPWDSNSPNEQFF.

Note on this clone: Other DNA sequences in the same sample also yield this CDR3. The J gene is TRBJ2-2, the V gene TRBV9; D unresolved. The V end lost 0 bases, the J end lost 5 bases, and 5 bases lay between the germline ends. The germline V gene has CDR1 SGDLS and CDR2 YYNGEE. The CDR3 extends over 13 amino acids. The CDR3 loop is CASSVVETGELFF. CDR3 nucleotides: TGTGCCAGCAGCGTAGTTGAAACCGGGGAGCTGTTTTTT.

The rearrangement links TRBV2 to TRBJ1-2; the match to TRBD1 covers 11 bases. This CDR3 comprises 17 residues. CDR1 and CDR2 from the germline V gene are SNHLY and FYNNEI. Losses at the gene ends were 5 bases for V and 4 bases for J; bases not matched to a gene: 12. The CDR3 loop reads CASSHPVGQGVFYGYTF. CDR3 DNA sequence: TGTGCCAGCAGTCATCCTGTGGGACAGGGGGTGTTCTATGGCTACACCTTC.

The J gene is TRBJ2-5, the V gene TRBV14, with a weak D call TRBD2 (6 bases). The CDR3 has 15 amino acids. The V and J ends lost 1 base and 2 bases respectively, with 11 bases between them. From germline, CDR1 is SGHDN and CDR2 FVKESK. CDR3 bases: TGTGCCAGCAGCCAAGTCGCGGGGCGACAAGAGACCCAGTACTTC. Amino acids: CASSQVAGRQETQYF. Based on the CDR3 plus reference TRBV14 and TRBJ2-5, the full variable domain is EAGVTQFPSHSVIEKGQTVTLRCDPISGHDNLYWYRRVMGKEIKFLLHFVKESKQDESGMPNNRFLAERTGGTYSTLKVQPAELEDSGVYFCASSQVAGRQETQYFGPGTRLLVL.

Worth noting for this clone: This sample also contains other DNA sequences that code for the same CDR3. CDR3 in amino acids: CASSLSSGTYNEQFF. The CDR3 DNA reads TGCGCCAGCAGCTTGTCTAGCGGGACCTACAATGAGCAGTTCTTC. The V gene is TRBV5-1, the J gene TRBJ2-1; 9 bases align to TRBD2. CDR1 and CDR2 from the germline V gene are SGHRS and YFSETQ. This CDR3 comprises 15 residues. V trimming: 1 base; J trimming: 2 bases; junction bases outside the gene matches: 1.

Comments on this clone: In the same sample, other DNA sequences code for this CDR3. The chain couples TRBV28 to TRBJ1-5, with D possibly TRBD1 on 5 matching bases. The germline V gene has CDR1 MDHEN and CDR2 SYDVKM. The CDR3 is made up of 15 amino acids. V was trimmed by 1 base and J by 2 bases, leaving 9 bases between them. CDR3: CASSLFQGGNQPQHF. The DNA for the CDR3 is TGTGCCAGCAGTTTATTCCAGGGAGGCAATCAGCCCCAGCATTTT. The entire variable domain, with the rest obtained from reference TRBV28 and TRBJ1-5, is as follows: DVKVTQSSRYLVKRTGEKVFLECVQDMDHENMFWYRQDPGLGLRLIYFSYDVKMKEKGDIPEGYSVSREKKERFSLILESASTNQTSMYLCASSLFQGGNQPQHFGDGTRLSIL.

This sequence joins TRBV7-6 and TRBJ2-1, with 11 bases fitting TRBD1. Germline values: CDR1 SGHVS, CDR2 FNYEAQ. CDR3 length: 16 residues. Losses at the gene ends were 5 bases for V and 8 bases for J; bases not matched to a gene: 11. DNA of the CDR3: TGTGCCAGCAGCCCCTGGGGGGGACAGGGGGTTTATGAGCAGTTCTTC. Its protein product is CASSPWGGQGVYEQFF.

The rearrangement uses TRBV5-6 and TRBJ2-1, with D possibly being TRBD1 (6 bases). V was trimmed by 3 bases and J by 5 bases, leaving 9 bases between them. CDR3 length equals 13 residues. Germline V lookup: CDR1 SGHDT, CDR2 YYEEEE. The chain's CDR3 is CASSSPGDNEQFF. The CDR3 DNA reads as TGTGCCAGCAGCTCACCAGGGGACAATGAGCAGTTCTTC.

Of note for this clone: Other DNA sequences of this sample code for an identical CDR3. The chain is built from TRBV9 and TRBJ1-1, with no clear D. The length of the CDR3 is 13 residues. Germline V lookup: CDR1 SGDLS, CDR2 YYNGEE. Deletions cut 0 bases from V and 4 bases from J, with 7 bases between. CDR3 coding DNA: TGTGCCAGCAGCGTAGTGGGTTCCACTGAAGCTTTCTTT. Encoded protein: CASSVVGSTEAFF. The whole variable domain, remainder taken from reference TRBV9 and TRBJ1-1, is DSGVTQTPKHLITATGQRVTLRCSPRSGDLSVYWYQQSLDQGLQFLIQYYNGEERAKGNILERFSAQQFPDLHSELNLSSLELGDSALYFCASSVVGSTEAFFGQGTRLTVV.

The V gene is TRBV4-1, the J gene TRBJ2-1; 12 nucleotides match TRBD2. V dropped 4 bases and J dropped 6; count of bases not matched to a gene: 10. CDR1 and CDR2 from the germline V gene are MGHRA and YSYEKL. The CDR3 runs 17 residues. CDR3 DNA sequence: TGCGCCAGCAGCCCTAGACTAGCGGGGGACCTTTTCAATGAGCAGTTCTTC. Encoded protein: CASSPRLAGDLFNEQFF.

The chain uses TRBV30 and TRBJ2-7; D possibly uses TRBD1 or TRBD2 (5 bases each). This CDR3 has 12 residues. Germline V gene sequence: CDR1 GTSNPN, CDR2 SVGIG (reference sequence). Trimming removed 0 bases from V and 7 bases from J, with 10 bases in between. For the CDR3, the DNA is TGTGCCTGGAGTGTACGATGGGGGGAGCAGTACTTC. This encodes CAWSVRWGEQYF.

Turning to this clone: The same CDR3 also results from other DNA sequences found in this sample. V is TRBV6-5 and J is TRBJ2-3; a possible D gene is TRBD2 (7 bases). CDR1 is MNHEY and CDR2 is SVGAGI in the germline V gene. V was clipped by 3 bases and J by 5 bases, with 15 bases between them. The CDR3 runs 15 residues. The CDR3 loop reads CASSYVAGAGDTQYF. The CDR3 nucleotides are TGTGCCAGCAGTTATGTCGCGGGGGCGGGAGATACGCAGTATTTT.

The chain joins TRBV27 to TRBJ2-7; 7 bases align to TRBD2. The CDR3 runs 16 residues. With 7 bases clipped from V and 1 base from J, the junction kept 13 bases outside the gene matches. CDR1 is MNHEY and CDR2 is SMNVEV in the germline V gene (reference sequence). CDR3 region: CASTPSAGERSYEQYF. The DNA for the CDR3 is TGTGCCAGCACTCCCTCGGCGGGAGAGAGATCCTACGAGCAGTACTTC.

This rearrangement joins TRBV6-5 to TRBJ2-2, with 7 bases fitting TRBD1. The CDR3 is made up of 15 amino acids. Germline CDR1 is MNHEY and CDR2 is SVGAGI. V shed 2 bases, J shed 6 bases, and the junction held 6 bases outside the gene matches. The CDR3 DNA sequence: TGTGCCAGCAGTTACATGTACAGGGGTTCCGGGGAGCTGTTTTTT. This translates into CASSYMYRGSGELFF.

V and J are TRBV7-9 and TRBJ2-3, with 13 bases identical to TRBD2. The J segment lost 3 bases and the V segment lost 1 base, leaving 4 bases of the junction unmatched. Germline V CDR1 and CDR2: SEHNR, FQNEAQ (reference sequence). CDR3 length: 17 amino acids. CDR3 sequence: CASSLVGTSGVTDTQYF. The CDR3 DNA reads TGTGCCAGCAGCTTAGTGGGGACTAGCGGGGTAACAGATACGCAGTATTTT.

This clone was detected only once. V and J are TRBV10-2 and TRBJ2-3, with D hard to call. V lost 4 bases to trimming and J lost 4 bases, with 9 bases between them. CDR1 is WSHSY and CDR2 is SAAADI in the germline V gene. The CDR3 consists of 13 residues. The CDR3 is CASSGTTPDTQYF. The CDR3 DNA is TGCGCCAGCAGTGGGACGACTCCAGATACGCAGTATTTT.

This rearrangement joins TRBV15 to TRBJ2-3, with TRBD2 matching 9 bases. Germline V gives CDR1 LNHNV, CDR2 YYDKDF (reference sequence). The CDR3 runs 17 residues. V shed 0 bases and J 4 bases; nucleotides not matched to a gene: 8. The CDR3, as DNA: TGTGCCACCAGCAGAGATTGGCTAGCGGGACGCCCAGATACGCAGTATTTT. This sequence encodes CATSRDWLAGRPDTQYF.

J is TRBJ2-7 and V is TRBV30, with 7 bases lining up with TRBD1. The J segment lost 3 bases and the V segment lost 2 bases, leaving 4 bases of the junction unmatched. The CDR3 loop spans 13 amino acids. Germline V CDR1 and CDR2: GTSNPN, SVGIG (reference sequence). The CDR3 loop is CAWSKAGGYEQYF. DNA of the CDR3: TGTGCCTGGAGTAAAGCAGGGGGCTACGAGCAGTACTTC.

This clone came up once. The chain recombines TRBV11-2 with TRBJ1-5, with D unresolved. Germline lookup yields CDR1 SGHAT and CDR2 FQNNGV. This CDR3 spans 17 amino acids. Trimming stripped 1 base from V and 0 bases from J, with 13 bases between. The CDR3 nucleotides read TGTGCCAGCAGCTTAGCCGTGGGGTTCCGTAGCAATCAGCCCCAGCATTTT. Its translation: CASSLAVGFRSNQPQHF.

The rearrangement uses TRBV27 and TRBJ2-5, with unresolved D. Trimming cost V 3 bases and J 1 base, with 15 bases left between them. The CDR3 totals 16 residues. The germline V gene encodes CDR1 MNHEY and CDR2 SMNVEV (reference sequence). In nucleotides, the CDR3 is TGTGCCAGCAGTTTCTACCCCGGGCAGTCCCAAGAGACCCAGTACTTC. This encodes CASSFYPGQSQETQYF.

Remarks on this clone: Other DNA sequences within the sample encode an identical CDR3. The rearrangement joins TRBV30 to TRBJ1-5, with a tentative D call TRBD1 (5 bases). Trimming shortened V by 3 bases and J by 1 base, and 7 bases separated the two germline ends. The CDR3 sequence is 13 residues long. CDR1 and CDR2 (germline): GTSNPN, SVGIG (reference sequence). In DNA, the CDR3 is TGTGCCTGGAGCCGGGACAGCAATCAGCCCCAGCATTTT. It yields the protein CAWSRDSNQPQHF.

The chain recombines TRBV7-2 with TRBJ1-5; TRBD1 aligns across 7 bases. Unmatched junction bases numbered 11, after V lost 5 bases and J lost 4 bases. From germline, CDR1 is SGHTA and CDR2 FQGNSA. This CDR3 comprises 16 residues. The CDR3 nucleotides read TGTGCCAGCAGCCGTACCGACAGGGTATGGAATCAGCCCCAGCATTTT. This gives the protein CASSRTDRVWNQPQHF.

The genes are TRBV5-4 and TRBJ2-3, with 7 bases matching TRBD2. V was pared by 3 bases and J by 1 base, with 8 bases of the junction left unmatched. The germline V gene encodes CDR1 SGHNT and CDR2 YYREEE (reference sequence). There are 16 residues in the CDR3. The CDR3, as DNA: TGTGCCAGCAGCTACCCGGGAGGAAGGGGCACAGATACGCAGTATTTT. Translated, it gives CASSYPGGRGTDTQYF.

This rearrangement joins TRBV5-4 to TRBJ2-3; 7 nucleotides agree with TRBD2. CDR3 length equals 13 residues. Germline V lookup: CDR1 SGHNT, CDR2 YYREEE (reference sequence). V shed 4 bases, J shed 5 bases, and the junction held 4 bases outside the gene matches. Here the CDR3 DNA reads TGTGCCAGCAGCGACGGGAGGAGAGATACGCAGTATTTT. It translates to CASSDGRRDTQYF. The full variable domain, in which reference TRBV5-4 and TRBJ2-3 provide the parts outside the CDR3, is ETGVTQSPTHLIKTRGQQVTLRCSSQSGHNTVSWYQQALGQGPQFIFQYYREEENGRGNFPPRFSGLQFPNYSSELNVNALELDDSALYLCASSDGRRDTQYFGPGTRLTVL.

V gene TRBV27 combines with J gene TRBJ2-1, with TRBD2 identical over 16 bases. V was pared by 5 bases and J by 8 bases, with 6 bases of the junction left unmatched. This CDR3 is 16 amino acids long. Germline-derived CDR1 and CDR2 are MNHEY and SMNVEV (reference sequence). The CDR3 sequence is CASSPGTSGRVDEQFF. The CDR3 DNA sequence: TGTGCCAGCAGTCCCGGGACTAGCGGGAGGGTCGATGAGCAGTTCTTC.

V usage is TRBV29-1 and J usage is TRBJ2-7, with 7 bases lining up with TRBD2. There are 14 residues in the CDR3. Trimming cost V 4 bases and J 2 bases; bases outside gene matches: 8. Per the germline V gene, CDR1 is SQVTM and CDR2 is ANQGSEA. CDR3 amino acids: CSVVPAAGAYEQYF. The DNA of the CDR3 is TGCAGCGTTGTTCCCGCGGCGGGGGCCTACGAGCAGTACTTC.

The chain has TRBV29-1 and TRBJ2-3; possibly TRBD2 for D (6 bases). Trimming pared 4 bases from V and 4 bases from J, leaving 12 bases between. This CDR3 is 13 amino acids long. CDR1 is SQVTM and CDR2 is ANQGSEA in the germline V gene. CDR3 DNA: TGCAGCGTTGGGCCTAGCGTTGCAGATACGCAGTATTTT. The encoded protein is CSVGPSVADTQYF.